The entry below gives a single T cell receptor beta chain sequence along with its context. This receptor's antigen is unknown. It has no much larger one-base neighbor in the sample; base qualities were not kept. The CDR3 runs 15 residues from the cysteine to the phenylalanine. CDR3 DNA only is kept here, 45 bases in frame from base 1. The germline V gene yields MGHRA for CDR1 and YSYEKL for CDR2. Trimming removed 4 bases from V and 1 base from J, leaving 13 bases between the germline ends. The method was the immunoSEQ multiplex PCR assay. For TCR sequencing, RNA was extracted from every sample and reverse transcribed into cDNA to serve as template. First-strand cDNA was synthesized with SuperScript III using a 2:1 mix of oligo-dT and random hexamers. A synthetic immune receptor repertoire was used to gauge amplification bias, and whatever bias remained was removed computationally. The published analysis was carried out like this. Raw reads were preprocessed to remove errors, and CDR3 was defined according to IMGT conventions as the region from the conserved cysteine to phenylalanine. Clonality was computed as 1 minus the Shannon entropy, with the entropy normalized by log2 of the number of productive unique TCRs. Whether scalp clones were CD4 or CD8 was inferred by matching scalp TCRbeta sequences against CD4 and CD8 repertoires sorted from blood. Drawn from immuneACCESS, this table holds only the in-frame rearrangements with V and J called that TCRdb kept. Clones are partly lost; checked studies trace under half to an unresolved V gene and leave the rest unexplained. The V and J calls and clone size are taken from that table; D and trimming were inferred from the DNA. The sample table shows 150,000 to 200,000 clones, and around three fifths are seen once. In total, the top ten clones hold under 1.5% of the sample.

This specimen's treatment or condition label, per the study, means: oral pan-JAK inhibitor, 5-10 mg twice daily. Peripheral blood and lesional scalp punch biopsies were obtained from patients with alopecia areata. After PBMCs were isolated by density centrifugation and stained for CD3, CD4 and CD8, a FACSAria was used to sort CD4+ and CD8+ T cells. The data were taken from a study of CD8+ T cells in alopecia areata (dated by TCRdb to 2017 to 2018). Some background on the complete study: The treated patients, all with moderate-to-severe alopecia areata, were enrolled in an open-label pilot trial of oral tofacitinib given at 5 to 10 mg twice daily. Tofacitinib was administered for 6 to 18 months, and 6 months of follow-up off drug were then conducted to assess delayed response and recurrence. Disease severity in treated patients was measured with the SALT score, which quantifies the percentage of affected scalp surface area. In both human patients and the C3H/HeJ mouse model, the study applied high-throughput TCRbeta sequencing to look at T cell clonal expansion in alopecia areata. Human TCRbeta sequencing covered scalp tissue and sorted CD4+ and CD8+ peripheral blood T cells from patchy and totalis/universalis alopecia areata patients and healthy controls. Biopsies were taken from tofacitinib-treated patients at baseline and at 4 and 24 weeks of treatment, and a later scalp biopsy was taken in several of the tofacitinib-treated patients. Clonality in the scalp was compared among normal scalp (n=4), patchy alopecia areata scalp (n=8), and alopecia totalis/universalis scalp (n=8). RNA was obtained with the PAXgene miRNA kit for fixed scalp, the miRNeasy kit for PBMCs, and the RNeasy kit for mouse skin. TCRbeta CDR3 regions were amplified by immunoSEQ multiplex PCR using 35 Vbeta forward and 13 Jbeta reverse primers.

Summary of the overall study and its limitations: Scalp clonality and the number of expanded CD8+ clones among the top 100 scalp clones were significantly decreased by tofacitinib. Compared with normal scalp, lesional scalp, particularly in alopecia totalis/universalis, had higher clonality and more expanded CD8+ clones, which suggests antigenic drive. TCR sequences shared between patients were less clear than in mice, possibly partly because of HLA diversity in the patient population. Scalp TCR repertoire analysis is complicated because resident alphabeta T cells in normal human skin are also sequenced, whereas mouse skin is dominated by gammadelta T cells. The treated cohort was small, with a single nonresponder, so links between baseline CD8+ expansion and response need larger studies. During tofacitinib treatment, many expanded lesional clones stuck around in both scalp and blood, and this persistence may partly explain why relapse happens after treatment is stopped.

The sequencing used CD4+ T cells sorted from blood, collected around week 50, from a patient treated with tofacitinib. The rearranged chain carries TRBV4-1 and TRBJ1-1, with the D segment identity uncertain. This clonotype was sampled from a human donor with alopecia areata. For the CDR3, the sequence is CASSRLTGENTEAFF. The base sequence is TGCGCCAGCAGCCGCCTCACCGGGGAGAACACTGAAGCTTTCTTT.